A single sample is the source of the 13 T cell receptor beta chains below, sequenced in a study of molecular identifiers for immune sequencing clone quantification. MiXCR, run by TCRdb on the PCR reads, gives a single entry per CDR3 protein. The sample yields about half a million distinct CDR3 sequences, less than 30% seen once. The sequenced sample was naive CD8+ T cells from blood, with Jurkat cell RNA spiked in. Regarding subset: FACS-sorted CD8+CD4-CCR7+CD45RA+ naive T cells. The receptors originated from a human donor in good health. Some libraries in this study had Jurkat cell RNA spiked in.

The chain is built from TRBV12-3 or TRBV12-4 and TRBJ2-5; the D is unclear. V was pared by 5 bases and J by 5 bases, with 15 bases between. The CDR3 extends over 14 amino acids. Here the CDR3 reads CASSTATGRETQYF. For the CDR3, the DNA is TGTGCCAGCAGTACAGCTACCGGCCGGGAGACCCAGTACTTC.

As concerns this clonotype: An end of the junction does not agree with germline; a read error may underlie this. This chain connects TRBV12-5 to TRBJ2-7, with a tentative D call TRBD2 (6 bases). The CDR3 sequence is 16 residues long. Germline loops: CDR1 LGHNT, CDR2 FRNRAP. The CDR3 sequence is CVSGPRDRPPAYEQYF. The DNA of the CDR3 is TGTGTTAGTGGTCCGCGGGACCGACCCCCTGCCTACGAGCAGTACTTC.

This clonotype occurred a few times. The CDR3, as DNA: TGTGCCACCAGGGCCCACGGGGCTAGCGGGACCCCAGGGACCCAGTACTTC. It yields the protein CATRAHGASGTPGTQYF. The V gene is TRBV24-1, the J gene TRBJ2-5, with TRBD2 identical over 9 bases. The CDR3 is 17 residues long. From germline, CDR1 is KGHDR and CDR2 SFDVKD. After removal of 7 bases from V and 7 bases from J, the junction contained 18 bases not matched to a gene.

This sequence joins TRBV7-2 and TRBJ2-7; the D is unclear. V was shortened by 3 bases and J by 2 bases, with 14 bases between the two germline ends. CDR1 is SGHTA and CDR2 is FQGNSA in the germline V gene. The CDR3 consists of 15 residues. The CDR3 sequence: CASSFSGPSPYEQYF. DNA for the CDR3: TGTGCCAGCAGCTTCTCCGGGCCGAGCCCCTACGAGCAGTACTTC. The complete variable domain, with remaining parts taken from reference TRBV7-2 and TRBJ2-7, reads GAGVSQSPSNKVTEKGKDVELRCDPISGHTALYWYRQSLGQGLEFLIYFQGNSAPDKSGLPSDRFSAERTGGSVSTLTIQRTQQEDSAVYLCASSFSGPSPYEQYFGPGTRLTVT.

The chain carries TRBV27 and TRBJ2-2; 7 bases align to TRBD1. With 5 bases clipped from V and 1 base from J, the junction kept 7 bases outside the gene matches. CDR3 length: 16 residues. Germline values: CDR1 MNHEY, CDR2 SMNVEV (reference sequence). CDR3 residues: CASSPGRGMNTGELFF. CDR3 sequence (DNA): TGTGCCAGCAGTCCAGGCAGGGGGATGAACACCGGGGAGCTGTTTTTT.

This clonotype was counted between two and nine times. This rearrangement joins TRBV7-9 to TRBJ2-4; TRBD1 aligns across 7 bases. V was clipped by 2 bases and J by 0 bases; unmatched bases: 10. Germline CDR1 is SEHNR and CDR2 is FQNEAQ (reference sequence). This CDR3 has 18 amino acids. The CDR3 here is CASSLPNDRDIAKNIQYF. The CDR3 coding sequence is TGTGCCAGCAGCTTACCAAACGACAGGGACATAGCCAAAAACATTCAGTACTTC.

This clonotype was found a few times. The chain couples TRBV6-5 to TRBJ2-7; D call uncertain. The germline CDR1 and CDR2 sequences are MNHEY and SVGAGI. This CDR3 has 14 amino acids. V dropped 0 bases and J dropped 2 bases, with 8 bases sitting between them. This CDR3 reads CASSYSEPTYEQYF. CDR3 sequence (DNA): TGTGCCAGCAGTTACTCCGAACCTACCTACGAGCAGTACTTC.

The rearrangement joins TRBV4-1 to TRBJ2-7, with no clear D. Between the trimmed V and J ends, which lost 1 base and 6 bases, there was a span of 13 bases. Germline CDR1 reads MGHRA; CDR2 reads YSYEKL. The CDR3 loop spans 14 amino acids. The DNA for the CDR3 is TGCGCCAGCAGCCAAGCCGGGTCAGGATCCGAGCAGTACTTC. This gives the protein CASSQAGSGSEQYF.

This clonotype was seen a handful of times. The genes are TRBV5-4 and TRBJ2-2; D gene uncertain. Germline lookup yields CDR1 SGHNT and CDR2 YYREEE (reference sequence). The germline V and J ends were trimmed by 1 base and 6 bases, with 10 bases remaining between them. The CDR3 totals 14 residues. In nucleotides, the CDR3 is TGTGCCAGCAGCTTGTGGAGTGGTGCCGGGGAGCTGTTTTTT. Translated: CASSLWSGAGELFF.

Comments on this clonotype: A much bigger clone sits one base away, suggesting this may be a read error. The chain recombines TRBV9 with TRBJ2-1; weak D call: TRBD1 (5 bases). The CDR3 consists of 14 residues. The germline V gene has CDR1 SGDLS and CDR2 YYNGEE. V gave up 0 bases and J gave up 6 bases, with 10 bases separating them. CDR3 protein: CASSVVTDGNEQFF. As DNA, the CDR3 is TGTGCCAGCAGCGTAGTGACAGACGGCAATGAGCAGTTCTTC.

About this clonotype itself: A read error is likely, as this CDR3 ends without the conserved phenylalanine or tryptophan. The chain links TRBV27 to TRBJ2-7; 11 nucleotides align to TRBD1. The V segment lost 6 bases and the J segment 3 bases; nucleotides outside the gene matches: 4. CDR3 length equals 14 residues. Germline V gene sequence: CDR1 MNHEY, CDR2 SMNVEV (reference sequence). As DNA, the CDR3 is TGTGCCAGCAGCCGGACAGGGGGCTTCTACGAGCAGTACCTC. Its protein is CASSRTGGFYEQYL.

This clonotype was detected a few times. The V and J genes are TRBV4-3 and TRBJ2-5; 7 nucleotides agree with TRBD1. The CDR3 covers 16 residues. V lost 0 bases and J lost 1; bases outside the gene matches: 5. CDR1 and CDR2 (germline): LGHNA, YSLEER. CDR3 loop: CASSQEATGLQETQYF. In nucleotides, the CDR3 is TGCGCCAGCAGCCAAGAAGCGACAGGGCTCCAAGAGACCCAGTACTTC.

The V call is TRBV4-3, the J call TRBJ2-3; unclear D gene. The V gene lost 0 bases and the J gene lost 4 bases, with 17 bases spanning the gap. Per germline, CDR1 LGHNA and CDR2 YSLEER. The CDR3 spans 17 residues. CDR3: CASSQELAREIPDTQYF. CDR3 in DNA: TGCGCCAGCAGCCAAGAACTCGCCCGAGAGATCCCAGATACGCAGTATTTT.